This TCR beta chain is drawn from a study of blood T cell repertoires in COVID-19. As for the study in general: T cells, B-cell-depleted T cells, or PBMCs provided the cDNA or gDNA that served as material.

Those enrolled, adults aged roughly 18 to 90 years, came from about two dozen US areas. Which cohort a participant joined came from the clinical history participants gave. Germline CDR1 reads LNHNV; CDR2 reads YYDKDF (reference sequence). The CDR3 has 16 residues. V was clipped by 1 base and J by 3 bases; unmatched bases: 4. In the study's own analysis: For nucleated cells, counts were estimated from reference gene primer amplification. Profiling relied on immunoSEQ multiplex PCR, and the TCRdb table lists in-frame clones only, not all of them. The D gene and trimming were derived from the DNA, and the V and J assignments and clone size from that table. This table has about 210,000 clones, around 81% appearing once.

The rearrangement uses TRBV15 and TRBJ1-2; 11 positions agree with TRBD1. The sequence was obtained from a woman aged 45 to 65 with acute COVID-19. Specimen: PBMCs or T cells enriched from blood (not recorded which). The CDR3 sequence is CATSRGGDRGYYGYTF. DNA of the CDR3: TGTGCCACCAGCAGAGGGGGGGACAGGGGGTACTATGGCTACACCTTC. Filled out from reference TRBV15 and TRBJ1-2, the complete variable domain reads DAMVIQNPRYQVTQFGKPVTLSCSQTLNHNVMYWYQQKSSQAPKLLFHYYDKDFNNEADTPDNFQSRRPNTSFCFLDIRSPGLGDTAMYLCATSRGGDRGYYGYTFGSGTRLTVV.